Listed below are T cell receptor beta chains from one sample, sequenced in a study of blood T cell repertoires in COVID-19. TCRdb keeps only in-frame clones here, not all; method: immunoSEQ multiplex PCR. The sample comprises over 250,000 clones, approximately 83% of which are singletons, and 9.5% to 11% rests with the top ten. Sequencing was performed on peripheral blood. These receptors all come from an older woman with acute or convalescent COVID-19. Each CDR3 is given with its conserved first and last residue. D genes are given only for firm matches. For some rows the clone size is stated as once, few or many, or as a class when expanded; others skip it.

TRBV18	.	TRBJ1-2	TRBD1	TGTGCCAGCTCACCGGGACAGGCTATATATGGCTACACCTTC	CASSPGQAIYGYTF
TRBV6-4	.	TRBJ1-5	.	TGTGCCAGCAGCAGGGATAGCAATCAGCCCCAGCATTTT	CASSRDSNQPQHF
TRBV6-5	.	TRBJ1-3	TRBD1	TGTGCCAGCACCCACGACAGGGAACTTGGAAACACCATATATTTT	CASTHDRELGNTIYF
TRBV9	.	TRBJ1-1	.	TGTGCCAGCAGCGTAGAAGGACGGGATGGAGGCACTGAAGCTTTCTTT	CASSVEGRDGGTEAFF
TRBV11-2	.	TRBJ2-7	TRBD1	TGTGCCAGCAGCTTATGGACAGGGACAACCTACGAGCAGTACTTC	CASSLWTGTTYEQYF
TRBV5-1	.	TRBJ1-1	TRBD1	TGCGCCAGCAGCTCGTCAGGGGGAATCACTGAAGCTTTCTTT	CASSSSGGITEAFF
TRBV5-1	.	TRBJ1-1	.	TGCGCCAGCAGCCGGGGAGTGGAGCTGCCGGCGGGGTACACTGAAGCTTTCTTT	CASSRGVELPAGYTEAFF
TRBV6-1	.	TRBJ2-5	TRBD2	TGTGCCAGCAGTGAGATGAGCGGGGGGCCCAGGGAGACCCAGTACTTC	CASSEMSGGPRETQYF
TRBV3-1/TRBV3-2	few	TRBJ2-7	TRBD1	TGTGCCAGCATGCCCGGGACAGCTGGGTTCGAGCAGTACTTC	CASMPGTAGFEQYF
TRBV5-1	.	TRBJ2-3	TRBD1	TGCGCCAGCAGCCCCCCTCGGGACAGTAGCGCAGATACGCAGTATTTT	CASSPPRDSSADTQYF
TRBV5-1	.	TRBJ2-1	.	TGCGCCAGCAGCCCCCACGGGGGACCCCAGCCTCGCCTCTTC	CASSPHGGPQPRLF
TRBV2	.	TRBJ2-2	.	TGTGCCAGCATTCGGACGCGGAGGAGCACCGGGGAGCTGTTTTTT	CASIRTRRSTGELFF
TRBV30	.	TRBJ1-5	.	TGTGCCTGGACTGGACCAGGGGCCTTCAATCAGCCCCAGCATTTT	CAWTGPGAFNQPQHF
TRBV6-5	.	TRBJ1-5	.	TGTGCCAGCAGTTCAGGACAGAGCAATCAGCCCCAGCATTTT	CASSSGQSNQPQHF
TRBV7-9	once	TRBJ1-2	.	TGTGCCAGCAGCTTAGTGGGGACTCCCTATGGCTACACCTTC	CASSLVGTPYGYTF
TRBV5-1	.	TRBJ2-1	TRBD2	TGCGCCAGCAGCCTGATTAGCGGGGAGTCCTACAATGAGCAGTTCTTC	CASSLISGESYNEQFF
TRBV6-6	.	TRBJ1-2	TRBD1	TGTGCCAGCAGTCAAAGACAGGGTGACTATGGCTACACCTTC	CASSQRQGDYGYTF
TRBV19	.	TRBJ1-1	.	TGTGCCAGTCGGCTGGGGGCGCGCACTGAAGCTTTCTTT	CASRLGARTEAFF
TRBV30	.	TRBJ1-2	.	TGTGCCTGGAGTGTACGCGGGGACGGCTACACCTTC	CAWSVRGDGYTF
TRBV7-9	.	TRBJ2-7	.	TGTGCCAGCAGCTTAGCGTGGGCTGGGGGGGCCGAGCAGTACTTC	CASSLAWAGGAEQYF
TRBV24-1	.	TRBJ1-1	TRBD1	TGTGCCACCGAGGGGACAGGGAACACTGAAGCTTTCTTT	CATEGTGNTEAFF
TRBV6-5	once	TRBJ1-1	.	TGTGCCAGCAGTTACTCGATTCGGGGGGAAGCTTTCTTT	CASSYSIRGEAFF
TRBV4-1	.	TRBJ1-4	.	TGCGCCAGCAGCCTATGGGGGAGGGTGGTTGAAAAACTGTTTTTT	CASSLWGRVVEKLFF
TRBV19	.	TRBJ2-1	TRBD1	TGTGCCAGTAGTATGTTGGACAGGGGGGCTGAGCAGTTCTTC	CASSMLDRGAEQFF
TRBV30	once	TRBJ2-7	TRBD1	TGTGCCGGGGACAGGGGGCGCGACGAGCAGTACTTC	CAGDRGRDEQYF
TRBV10-3	once	TRBJ1-4	.	TGTGCCATCAAGCCTGCAACTAATGAAAAACTGTTTTTT	CAIKPATNEKLFF
TRBV5-5	.	TRBJ2-1	.	TGTGCCAGCAGCTTGGGCCCCCTGCGGGGACTTAGTCACAATGAGCAGTTCTTC	CASSLGPLRGLSHNEQFF
TRBV6-1	.	TRBJ2-3	TRBD1	TGTGCCAGCAGTGGGACCGGGACAGTACCCCGCGAGACGCAGTATTTT	CASSGTGTVPRETQYF
TRBV5-5	.	TRBJ1-5	.	TGTGCCAGCAGCTTCGGACAGTTCAATCAGCCCCAGCATTTT	CASSFGQFNQPQHF
TRBV6-5	.	TRBJ2-2	TRBD2	TGTGCCAGCAGTTACTCGGGACTAGTGAAGACCGGGGAGCTGTTTTTT	CASSYSGLVKTGELFF
TRBV7-3	.	TRBJ2-7	.	TGTGCCAGCAGCCTCCCACAGGATGGGGAAGGCTACGAGCAGTACTTC	CASSLPQDGEGYEQYF
TRBV6-2/TRBV6-3	.	TRBJ2-1	TRBD2	TGTGCCAGCAACCCACTAGCGGGGGGGTATGTTGAGCAGTTCTTC	CASNPLAGGYVEQFF
TRBV30	few	TRBJ2-1	TRBD2	TGTGCCTGGAGCACCACAACCCCACGGACAGGGAGGGGGGGGACTAGCGGGAGCTACAATGAGCAGTTCTTC	CAWSTTTPRTGRGGTSGSYNEQFF
TRBV5-1	.	TRBJ2-5	TRBD2	TGCGCCAGCGGCACTCCGGGACTAGCTGAGACCCAGTACTTC	CASGTPGLAETQYF
TRBV6-2/TRBV6-3	.	TRBJ1-2	TRBD1	TGTGCCAGCAGTTTGGGACAGGGAACTGCTGGCTACACCTTC	CASSLGQGTAGYTF
TRBV5-4	.	TRBJ2-6	.	TGTGCCAGCAGCACGGGACTTCGCTCTGGGGCCAACGTCCTGACTTTC	CASSTGLRSGANVLTF
TRBV20-1	.	TRBJ2-1	.	TGCAGTGCTTACTCCGATGAGCAGTTCTTC	CSAYSDEQFF
TRBV6-5	.	TRBJ1-1	.	TGTGCCAGCAGTTACTCGAGGCCCGAACAGAACACTGAAGCTTTCTTT	CASSYSRPEQNTEAFF
TRBV6-1	.	TRBJ1-5	.	TGTGCCAGCAGTGAAGACCGGGTACAGGTGTCTTATCAGCCCCAGCATTTT	CASSEDRVQVSYQPQHF
TRBV11-2	.	TRBJ2-5	.	TGTGCCAGCAGCTTGGGCAGGGCGGAGACCCAGTACTTC	CASSLGRAETQYF
TRBV12-3/TRBV12-4	.	TRBJ1-2	.	TGTGCCAGCAGTCCGCGTTCCCCCTATGGCTACACCTTC	CASSPRSPYGYTF
TRBV3-1/TRBV3-2	once	TRBJ1-1	.	TGTGCCAGCAGCCATCGGGTCTCCCTAACTGAAGCTTTCTTT	CASSHRVSLTEAFF
TRBV5-1	.	TRBJ2-2	.	TGCGCCAGCAGCTACAAGACAGACACCGGGGAGCTGTTTTTT	CASSYKTDTGELFF
TRBV6-1	.	TRBJ1-2	.	TGTGCCAGCAGTGACAGGGCCAACGATGGCTACACCTTC	CASSDRANDGYTF
TRBV6-5	.	TRBJ1-2	.	TGTGCCAGCAGTTACTCAGGGGCGTATGGCTACACCTTC	CASSYSGAYGYTF
TRBV18	.	TRBJ1-5	.	TGTGCCAGCTCACCGGAGAATCAGCCCCAGCATTTT	CASSPENQPQHF
TRBV30	.	TRBJ1-1	.	TGTGCCTGGATTATGAGGGGGACTGAAGCTTTCTTT	CAWIMRGTEAFF
TRBV10-3	.	TRBJ2-7	TRBD1	TGTGCCATCAGTGAAGGGACAGGGACCTTATTC	CAISEGTGTLF
TRBV29-1	.	TRBJ1-1	TRBD1	TGCAGCGGCAACAGGGGTAGGTCATATGAAGCTTTCTTT	CSGNRGRSYEAFF
TRBV5-5	.	TRBJ1-2	TRBD1	TGTGCCAGCAGCCCAAGGGAAGGGACAGGAGATGGCTACACCTTC	CASSPREGTGDGYTF
TRBV28	.	TRBJ1-1	TRBD1	TGTGCCAGCAGTTTAGTTCCGAGACAGGGGGCCTACACTGAAGCTTTCTTT	CASSLVPRQGAYTEAFF
TRBV18	.	TRBJ1-2	TRBD1	TGTGCCAGCTCACTGGACAGGGGTAGGAACTATGGCTACACCTTC	CASSLDRGRNYGYTF
TRBV12-3/TRBV12-4	.	TRBJ1-1	.	TGTGCCAGCAGTTTTGAGGGCGGAGAAGCTTTCTTT	CASSFEGGEAFF
TRBV19	.	TRBJ1-1	.	TGTGCCAGTGGCCGGACAGTCTACGGGGCAACTGAAGCTTTCTTT	CASGRTVYGATEAFF